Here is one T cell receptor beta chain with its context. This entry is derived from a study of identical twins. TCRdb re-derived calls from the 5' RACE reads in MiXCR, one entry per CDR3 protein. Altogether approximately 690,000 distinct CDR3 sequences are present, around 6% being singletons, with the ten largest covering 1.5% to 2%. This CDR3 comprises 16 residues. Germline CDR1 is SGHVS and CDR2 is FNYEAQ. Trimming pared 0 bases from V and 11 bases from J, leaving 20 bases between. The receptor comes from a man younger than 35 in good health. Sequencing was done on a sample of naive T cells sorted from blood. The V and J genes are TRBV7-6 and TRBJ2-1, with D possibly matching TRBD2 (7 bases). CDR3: CASSLAGASGARKQFF. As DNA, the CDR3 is TGTGCCAGCAGCTTAGCGGGGGCTAGCGGAGCCCGAAAGCAGTTCTTC. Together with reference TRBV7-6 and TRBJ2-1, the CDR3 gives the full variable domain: GAGVSQSPRYKVTKRGQDVALRCDPISGHVSLYWYRQALGQGPEFLTYFNYEAQQDKSGLPNDRFSAERPEGSISTLTIQRTEQRDSAMYRCASSLAGASGARKQFFGPGTRLTVL.